The following is a T cell receptor beta chain sequence with its context. Different DNA sequences within this sample yield the same CDR3. The length of the CDR3 is 14 residues. Per germline, CDR1 SGHNT and CDR2 YYREEE (reference sequence). J gave up 6 bases and V 4 bases, and 3 bases lay outside the gene matches. In the original workflow: Amplification with reference gene primers provided the estimates of nucleated cell counts. Clones were sequenced by immunoSEQ multiplex PCR, and TCRdb holds only the in-frame ones, with some missing. The DNA was the basis for D and trimming; V, J and clone size are from that table. The sample has approximately 130,000 clones, roughly three quarters seen once; the top ten hold around 20%. This record comes from a study of blood T cell repertoires in COVID-19.

The receptor comes from an elderly man with acute or convalescent COVID-19. V is TRBV5-4 and J is TRBJ1-6, with TRBD1 identical over 8 bases. Sequences were obtained from peripheral blood. The CDR3 region has the DNA TGTGCCAGCAGCCCCGGACAGGGTAATTCACCCCTCCACTTT. It is translated as CASSPGQGNSPLHF.